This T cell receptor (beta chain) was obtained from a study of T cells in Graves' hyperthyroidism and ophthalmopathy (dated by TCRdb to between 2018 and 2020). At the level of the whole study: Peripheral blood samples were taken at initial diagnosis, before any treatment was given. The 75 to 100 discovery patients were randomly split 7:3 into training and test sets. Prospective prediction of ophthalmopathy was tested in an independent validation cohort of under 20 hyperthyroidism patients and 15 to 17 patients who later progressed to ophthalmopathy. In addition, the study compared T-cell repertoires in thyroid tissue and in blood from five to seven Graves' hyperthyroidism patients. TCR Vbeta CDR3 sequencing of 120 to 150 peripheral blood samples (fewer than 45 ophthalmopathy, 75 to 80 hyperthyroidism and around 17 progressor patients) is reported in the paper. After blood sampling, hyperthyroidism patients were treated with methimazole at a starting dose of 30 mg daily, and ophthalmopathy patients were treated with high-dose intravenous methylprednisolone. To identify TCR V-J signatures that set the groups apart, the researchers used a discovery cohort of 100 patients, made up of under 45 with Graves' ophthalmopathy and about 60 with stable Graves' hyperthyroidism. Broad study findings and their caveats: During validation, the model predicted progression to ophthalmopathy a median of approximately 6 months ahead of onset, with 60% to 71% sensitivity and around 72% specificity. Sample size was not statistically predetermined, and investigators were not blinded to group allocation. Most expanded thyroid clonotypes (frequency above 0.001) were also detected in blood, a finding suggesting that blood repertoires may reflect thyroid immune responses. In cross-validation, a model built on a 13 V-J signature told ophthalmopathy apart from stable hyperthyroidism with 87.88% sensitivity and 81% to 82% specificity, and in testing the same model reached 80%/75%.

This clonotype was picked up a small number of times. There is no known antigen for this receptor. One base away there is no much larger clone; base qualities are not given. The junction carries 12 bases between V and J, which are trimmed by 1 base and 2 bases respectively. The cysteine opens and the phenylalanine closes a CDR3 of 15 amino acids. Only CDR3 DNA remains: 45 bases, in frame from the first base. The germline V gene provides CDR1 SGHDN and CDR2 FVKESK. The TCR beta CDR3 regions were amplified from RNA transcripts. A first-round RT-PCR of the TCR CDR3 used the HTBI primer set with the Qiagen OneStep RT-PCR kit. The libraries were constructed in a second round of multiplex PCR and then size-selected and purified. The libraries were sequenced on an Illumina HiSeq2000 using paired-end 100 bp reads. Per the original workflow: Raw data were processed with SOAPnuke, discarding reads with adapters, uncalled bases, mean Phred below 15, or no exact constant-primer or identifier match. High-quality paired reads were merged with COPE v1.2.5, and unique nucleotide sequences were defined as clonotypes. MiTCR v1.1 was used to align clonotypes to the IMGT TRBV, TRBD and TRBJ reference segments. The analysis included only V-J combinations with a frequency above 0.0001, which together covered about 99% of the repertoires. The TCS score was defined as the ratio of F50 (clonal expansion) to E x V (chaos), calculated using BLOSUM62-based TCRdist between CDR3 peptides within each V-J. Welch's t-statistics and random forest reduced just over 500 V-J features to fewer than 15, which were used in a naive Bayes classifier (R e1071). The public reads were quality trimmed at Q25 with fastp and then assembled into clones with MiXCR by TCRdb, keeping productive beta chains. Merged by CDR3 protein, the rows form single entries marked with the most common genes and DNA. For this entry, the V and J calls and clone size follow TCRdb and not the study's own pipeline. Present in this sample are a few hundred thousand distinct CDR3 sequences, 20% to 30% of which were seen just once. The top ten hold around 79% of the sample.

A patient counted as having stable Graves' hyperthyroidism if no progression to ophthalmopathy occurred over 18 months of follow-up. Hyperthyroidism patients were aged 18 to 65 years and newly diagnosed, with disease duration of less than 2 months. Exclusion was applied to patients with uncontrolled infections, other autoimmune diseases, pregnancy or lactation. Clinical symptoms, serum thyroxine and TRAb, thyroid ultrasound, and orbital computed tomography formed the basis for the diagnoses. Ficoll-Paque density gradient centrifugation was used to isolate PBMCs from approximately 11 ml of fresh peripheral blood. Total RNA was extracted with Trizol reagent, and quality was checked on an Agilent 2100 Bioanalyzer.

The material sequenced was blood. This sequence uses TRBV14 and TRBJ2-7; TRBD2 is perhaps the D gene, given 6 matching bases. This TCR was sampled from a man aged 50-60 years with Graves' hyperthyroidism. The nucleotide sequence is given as TGTGCCAGCAGCCAAGGGCTAGCGACGACCTACGAGCAGTACTTC. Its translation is CASSQGLATTYEQYF.